The rows below give T cell receptor beta chains drawn from one sample of a study of blood T cell repertoires in COVID-19. Libraries were prepared by immunoSEQ multiplex PCR; TCRdb keeps only in-frame clonotypes and omits some of them. The sample holds about 68,000 clones, more than 80% seen once. Sequencing input: peripheral blood. The source is a human donor in a cohort sampled during active COVID-19. CDR3s include the opening cysteine and the closing phenylalanine or tryptophan. D genes are given only for firm matches. Clone size appears in some rows only: once, few, many, or a class for an expanded clone.

CDR3 protein | CDR3 DNA | J gene | clone size | V gene | D gene
CASSLATALNVGGQDTQYF | TGTGCCAGCAGCTTAGCCACAGCATTAAATGTAGGAGGGCAAGATACGCAGTATTTT | TRBJ2-3 | NA | TRBV7-2 | NA
CASSAGTGVGVSGNTIYF | TGTGCCAGCAGCGCCGGGACAGGGGTCGGGGTCTCTGGAAACACCATATATTTT | TRBJ1-3 | NA | TRBV9 | TRBD1
CASSGDSSGDTQYF | TGTGCTAGTTCCGGGGACAGTTCTGGAGATACGCAGTATTTT | TRBJ2-3 | NA | TRBV12-5 | TRBD1
CASSLERTELNTEAFF | TGCGCCAGCAGCTTGGAGAGGACAGAGCTGAACACTGAAGCTTTCTTT | TRBJ1-1 | NA | TRBV5-1 | NA
CASSQDRGNSPLHF | TGTGCCAGCAGCCAAGACAGGGGCAATTCACCCCTCCACTTT | TRBJ1-6 | NA | TRBV3-1/TRBV3-2 | NA
CASRWGLGYGYTF | TGTGCCAGCCGGTGGGGGCTAGGCTATGGCTACACCTTC | TRBJ1-2 | NA | TRBV12-3/TRBV12-4 | NA
CASSLSGGGPLQETQYF | TGTGCCAGCAGCCTTAGCGGGGGGGGCCCCCTACAAGAGACCCAGTACTTC | TRBJ2-5 | NA | TRBV28 | TRBD2
CASNLAGAETQYF | TGTGCCAGCAATCTAGCGGGGGCGGAGACCCAGTACTTC | TRBJ2-5 | NA | TRBV6-5 | TRBD2
CASSQDHAGLNQPQHF | TGTGCCAGCAGCCAAGATCACGCGGGGCTCAATCAGCCCCAGCATTTT | TRBJ1-5 | NA | TRBV3-1/TRBV3-2 | NA
CAISESRGGRESAEPEAFF | TGTGCCATCAGTGAGTCCCGAGGGGGCCGGGAGTCCGCGGAGCCTGAAGCTTTCTTT | TRBJ1-1 | NA | TRBV10-3 | TRBD1
CASSEQFFAGPTYEQYF | TGTGCCAGCAGTGAACAGTTTTTTGCAGGGCCCACCTACGAGCAGTACTTC | TRBJ2-7 | NA | TRBV6-1 | NA
CASSLSLRQTSTDTQYF | TGTGCCAGCAGCTTGTCTCTGCGACAGACTAGCACAGATACGCAGTATTTT | TRBJ2-3 | NA | TRBV5-6 | NA
CASSRGGPSYTEAFF | TGTGCCAGCAGTAGGGGGGGGCCAAGCTACACTGAAGCTTTCTTT | TRBJ1-1 | once | TRBV6-5 | NA
CASRRTGQYSNQPQHF | TGTGCCAGTAGACGAACGGGACAGTATAGCAATCAGCCCCAGCATTTT | TRBJ1-5 | NA | TRBV19 | TRBD1
CASTLGGSNQPQHF | TGTGCCAGCACCCTTGGAGGTAGCAATCAGCCCCAGCATTTT | TRBJ1-5 | NA | TRBV6-5 | NA
CASSQDAASGEQFF | TGCGCCAGCAGCCAAGATGCGGCTAGCGGTGAGCAGTTCTTC | TRBJ2-1 | NA | TRBV4-1 | TRBD2
CASSARAGTGSEAFF | TGTGCCAGTAGTGCCAGAGCTGGGACAGGTTCCGAAGCTTTCTTT | TRBJ1-1 | NA | TRBV19 | TRBD1
CASSLLQALETQYF | TGTGCCAGCAGCTTACTGCAAGCGCTGGAGACCCAGTACTTC | TRBJ2-5 | NA | TRBV7-9 | NA
CSASTLGLARAYEQYF | TGCAGTGCTAGTACCCTCGGACTAGCAAGAGCCTACGAGCAGTACTTC | TRBJ2-7 | NA | TRBV20-1 | TRBD2
CASSPLDSKPYNEQFF | TGCGCCAGCAGCCCCCTGGACTCGAAACCTTACAATGAGCAGTTCTTC | TRBJ2-1 | few | TRBV5-1 | NA
CASTTTGRYGYTF | TGTGCCAGCACTACGACAGGCCGCTATGGCTACACCTTC | TRBJ1-2 | NA | TRBV6-5 | NA
CASSVGGQNYYEQYF | TGTGCCAGCAGCGTAGGAGGGCAGAATTACTACGAGCAGTACTTC | TRBJ2-7 | NA | TRBV9 | NA